The TCR beta chain described here comes from a study of beta chain features in type 1 diabetes. About the study: Cell yields, gender and age were comparable in patients and healthy donors. There were 107,917,701 sorted cells examined across all samples. Overall study results and limits: In patients and controls equally, PCR might favor templates that are shorter.

V lost 1 base to trimming and J lost 3 bases; unmatched junction nucleotides: 4. The CDR3 totals 15 residues. Germline V gene sequence: CDR1 SGHDN, CDR2 FVKESK. The authors reverse transcribed all of the isolated RNA, so sequencing captured expressed TCRB transcripts. Produced via immunoSEQ multiplex PCR; TCRdb's table is partial and in-frame only. This sample yields about 620,000 clones, of which 15% to 18% are seen a single time; more than 0.08% belongs to the top ten. Cells sorted by CD45RO/CCR7/CD25/CD127/CD95/CD27 comprised CD4+ naive, central memory, regulatory and stem cell-like memory cells. A note on this clone: No antigen is known for it.

The sequenced sample consisted of naive CD4+ T cells from blood. V gene TRBV14 combines with J gene TRBJ2-7, with 9 positions matching TRBD2. This TCR derives from a man between 18 and 35 years old in good health. CDR3 region: CASSQASSGNYEQYF. For the CDR3, the DNA is TGTGCCAGCAGCCAAGCGTCTAGCGGGAACTACGAGCAGTACTTC. Full variable domain (missing parts from reference TRBV14 and TRBJ2-7): EAGVTQFPSHSVIEKGQTVTLRCDPISGHDNLYWYRRVMGKEIKFLLHFVKESKQDESGMPNNRFLAERTGGTYSTLKVQPAELEDSGVYFCASSQASSGNYEQYFGPGTRLTVT.